This TCR beta chain appears in the sequencing data of a study of T cell responses to AZD1222 COVID-19 vaccine. The assay was immunoSEQ multiplex PCR, and TCRdb's table has in-frame clones only and misses some. In the table there are under 95,000 clones, around 86% of which are singletons. Germline V gene sequence: CDR1 LGHDT, CDR2 YNNKEL (reference sequence). V dropped 5 bases and J dropped 9; count of bases not matched to a gene: 6. The CDR3 contains 13 residues. Study-wide findings and caveats: Unmutated variant regions are reportedly the target of nearly half of TCRs that are spike-specific. No repertoire was sampled before or during the peak T cell response, only after it.

There are a few counts of this clone. Its antigen is as yet unknown. The source material was peripheral blood, sampled on day 0 of AZD1222 vaccination. The receptor was isolated from an adult in good health. The chain combines TRBV3-1 (or the pseudogene TRBV3-2) with TRBJ2-1; 8 bases agree with TRBD1. CDR3 sequence reads: CASSSAGGGEQFF. CDR3 coding DNA: TGTGCCAGCAGCTCTGCAGGGGGCGGTGAGCAGTTCTTC.